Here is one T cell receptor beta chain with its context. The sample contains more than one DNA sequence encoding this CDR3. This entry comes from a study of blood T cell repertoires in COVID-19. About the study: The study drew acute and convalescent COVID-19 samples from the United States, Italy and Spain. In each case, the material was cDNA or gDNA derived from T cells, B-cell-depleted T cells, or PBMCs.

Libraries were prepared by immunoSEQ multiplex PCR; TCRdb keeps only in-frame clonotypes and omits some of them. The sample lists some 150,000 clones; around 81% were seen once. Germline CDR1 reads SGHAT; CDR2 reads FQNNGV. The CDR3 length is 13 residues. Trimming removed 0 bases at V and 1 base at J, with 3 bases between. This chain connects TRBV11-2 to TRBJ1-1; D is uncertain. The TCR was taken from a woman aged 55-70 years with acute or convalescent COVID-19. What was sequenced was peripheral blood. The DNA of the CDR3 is TGTGCCAGCAGCTTAGACCGGAACACTGAAGCTTTCTTT. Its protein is CASSLDRNTEAFF.